This paragraph covers one T cell receptor beta chain sequence. Other nucleotide sequences in the sample specify the same CDR3. V was pared by 5 bases and J by 1 base, with 2 bases of the junction left unmatched. Germline V gene lookup returns CDR1 SQVTM and CDR2 ANQGSEA. This CDR3 is 12 amino acids long. This sample is part of a study of shared clonotypes between healthy human individuals. Sequencing was performed with immunoSEQ multiplex PCR; in TCRdb, only in-frame clones are kept and a portion is missing. The sample has some 1.5 million clones; roughly 95% are singletons. This sequence was found in a man aged 25-45 years in good health. Sequenced sample: naive CD4+ T cells sorted from blood. The subset: CD45RA+ positively selected. V gene TRBV29-1 combines with J gene TRBJ2-7, with 7 positions matching TRBD1. The CDR3 is CSVRDSSYEQYF. The CDR3, as DNA: TGCAGCGTTAGGGACAGTTCCTACGAGCAGTACTTC.